This T cell receptor (beta chain) was sequenced for a study of cytomegalovirus exposure and HLA in healthy donors (dated by TCRdb to about 2017). Regarding the complete study: In an earlier analysis of 587 of the donors, about 270 Gb of sequence data and roughly 100 million unique TCR beta sequences from about 190 million T cells were reported. An early release that covered approximately 600 HLA-typed donors contained approximately 320 gigabases of sequencing data and 70 million to 100 million unique TCR sequences. Of the roughly 420 genotyped donors, roughly 76% were placed in the genetic ancestry cluster associated with self-reported Caucasian donors. The aim of the study was to test whether cataloging public T cell receptors could identify signatures of past pathogen exposure. The T cell repertoires of 666 subjects were profiled by immunosequencing and related to cytomegalovirus serostatus. In addition to the first cohort of 650 to 750 subjects, a separate validation cohort of under 150 different subjects was used. To predict cytomegalovirus infection status, the study combined high-throughput TCR immunosequencing, statistical association of individual TCRs with disease status, and machine learning. A later analysis re-analyzed previously published TCR beta repertoires from 660 or so donors and added high-resolution HLA genotyping to study TCR occurrence patterns. In the later analysis, no new phenotypic data were used to find candidate immune exposures; instead, reliance was placed on TCR beta sequences and their occurrence across donors. To decide whether each TCR beta V gene segment behaved as functional or pseudogenic, an earlier analysis of some 600 of the donors relied on high-throughput TCR beta sequencing. Donor age, sex, ethnicity and CMV serostatus were compiled together with the repertoire data. A later genetic analysis took genome-wide SNP genotypes for about three fifths of the 666 donors and used that subset as a discovery cohort. All discovery cohort repertoires had been generated on a single sequencing platform. HLA typing included class I and class II loci at four-digit resolution. Typing coverage varied by locus: about 620-640 donors for A, B, C, DRB1 and DQB1; approximately 560 for DQA1; nearly 610 for DPA1; approximately 490 for DPB1. Four or five DR-DQ haplotypes were handled as single units for association and clustering because linkage in the cohort was strong. On average, about 240,000 unique TCR beta nucleotide sequences were sequenced per donor among 398 genotyped donors of the cohort, with roughly 18% of those sequences being non-productive.

Unmatched junction bases come to 5, with V trimmed by 0 bases and J by 3 bases. The CDR3 numbers 15 residues from cysteine through phenylalanine. Kept here is only the CDR3 DNA, which spans 45 bases and is read in frame from base 1. The germline V gene (reference sequence) provides CDR1 SEHNR and CDR2 FQNEAQ. The cohort was made up of hundreds of healthy bone marrow donors. At the time of sampling, all cohort members were nominally healthy, though unrecorded immune exposures were likely present. The donor tested CMV seropositive and was one of the 289 seropositive cohort members. Each donor provided a peripheral blood sample, and peripheral blood mononuclear cells were used for TCR beta sequencing. The Qiagen DNeasy Blood Extraction Kit was used to extract genomic DNA from the blood cell samples. Library preparation used the immunoSEQ multiplex PCR assay. For the multiplex PCR, a mixture combining 60 forward primers for TCR Vbeta segments and 13 reverse primers for TCR Jbeta segments was used. A multiplex PCR assay on genomic DNA amplified the CDR3 region of rearranged TCR beta genes. Amplified TCR beta libraries were sequenced as 87-base-pair reads on the Illumina HiSeq System. In the paper's pipeline: Across the roughly 670 repertoires, a later analysis counted 60 million to 90 million unique TCR beta chains, some 11 million of which were shared by at least two donors. Raw reads were error-corrected and collapsed into unique sequences with a nearest-neighbor algorithm that merged closely related sequences to remove PCR and sequencing errors. Alignment of CDR3 sequences to IMGT reference sequences was used to assign V, D and J gene segments. For a sequence to be retained, at least a six-nucleotide match to both a V gene segment and a J gene segment was required. Rearrangements were called productive when the CDR3 lacked stop codons and stayed in frame with V and J; all others were non-productive. Following IMGT convention, CDR3 was defined as the stretch from the second conserved V-encoded cysteine up to the conserved J-encoded phenylalanine. The earlier analysis of approximately 500 of the donors excluded sequences that lacked an unambiguous match to a single V gene segment. In an earlier analysis of around 600 of the donors, V segments were called functional above 56.7% productive rearrangements and were called segregating when the between-donor standard deviation exceeded 5%. To diagnose cytomegalovirus status from the catalog of TCR beta chain sequences, a statistical classification framework was built. In a later analysis, TCR nucleotide sequences were compared against IMGT/GENE-DB human TR gene sequences so that V and J genes could be assigned. Using the TCRdist pipeline, a later analysis assigned CDR3 sequences along with most-parsimonious VDJ recombination scenarios. In a later analysis, each TCR beta chain was defined by its CDR3 amino acid sequence together with its V-gene family, and reads lacking a unique V-gene family were excluded. As a way to deal with suspected cross-contamination and a sequencing artifact, a later analysis dropped hundreds of nucleotide sequences that were highly shared and had low generation probability. For each public chain, a later analysis derived a clonal expansion index from normalized ranks of inferred template counts within each repertoire. Generation probabilities in a later analysis came from a VDJ recombination model fitted to out-of-frame rearrangements, and those results were checked against IGoR. In a later analysis, TCR-TCR, TCR-HLA and TCR-CMV co-occurrence was scored with hypergeometric tests, and a repertoire-size bias correction was applied to TCR pairs. A later analysis estimated false discovery rates by permuting HLA or CMV assignments 20 times. In a later analysis, co-occurring TCRs were grouped using DBSCAN, and TCRdist sequence similarity was added for clustering within HLA-allele-positive subsets. Repertoires with fewer than 30,000 or more than 120,000 public chains were left out of co-occurrence clustering, as were about five repertoires with anomalous nucleotide sharing. As stored in TCRdb, this immuneACCESS dataset retains in-frame rearrangements with V and J assigned. A fraction of the clones does not appear; measured against another copy, unresolved V genes explain less than half of the discrepancy, and the remainder lacks a known reason. For V, J and clone size, that table is used; D and trimming come from the DNA. The sample table records 150,000 to 180,000 clones; more than 75% of these occur just once. Around 13% of the sample is held by the ten biggest clonotypes.

General study outcomes and caveats: According to a later analysis, parvovirus B19, influenza, CMV and Epstein-Barr virus appeared linked to several top co-occurrence clusters. A later analysis associated about 16,000 TCR beta sequences with specific HLA alleles at a false discovery rate of 0.05. This cohort had only TCR beta chains sequenced, and the lack of alpha or paired-chain data limited which features could be detected. In vitro tests confirmed that a few of the cytomegalovirus-associated TCR beta chains recognize cytomegalovirus antigens. A further reported finding was that TCR beta sequences accurately predicted the HLA-A and HLA-B alleles for most subjects in the first cohort. In the study, around 150 TCR beta chains were listed as associated with cytomegalovirus. Linkage disequilibrium might explain the correlated functional status among segregating V segments, but an unknown experimental factor could not be excluded. The presence/absence analyses assumed that sequencing depth was roughly uniform across donors, and that assumption may not be true. According to the authors, the approach could potentially be generalized to other disease states and immunological phenotypes. HLA typing was unavailable for some donors at each locus, so association tests used only the typed subset. A cluster of highly shared sequence variants was judged likely to represent a technical artifact of the sequencing pipeline. The earlier analysis of about 600 of the donors excluded fewer than 20 rarely observed V segments, including chromosome 9 orphons, because counts were too low. Most TCR sequences were seen in very few donors, while some public TCRs were found in many individuals. When HLA alleles, especially DR and DQ, strongly co-occurred, TCR associations were difficult to assign to individual alleles. Compared with the roughly 720-donor mean, donors in an Asian-associated ancestry cluster had fewer N-insertions in productive TCRs, according to a later genetic analysis. A later analysis found that most CMV-associated TCR beta chains appeared HLA-restricted, with HLA associations seemingly driven largely by CMV exposure. In a later analysis, TCR association rates were found to vary across HLA loci, with the most associated TCRs seen for DRB1 alleles and the fewest for HLA-C alleles. Immune exposure information for the cohort was limited to CMV serostatus. The classifier was reported to diagnose cytomegalovirus status with high specificity and sensitivity in both the original and validation cohorts. The 87-base-pair reads could not distinguish some IMGT-functional V segments, including TRBV6-2 and TRBV6-3, so those segments were excluded. In an earlier analysis of 587 of the donors, most TCR beta V segments were observed in productive rearrangements about 87% or about 30% of the time, broadly matching IMGT annotations. Compared with equally common non-associated chains, HLA-associated TCR beta chains in a later analysis were more clonally expanded and had lower generation probabilities. An association between a missense DCLRE1C variant and V-gene and J-gene trimming of TCR beta chains was found in a later genetic analysis and replicated in an independent cohort.

A note on this clone: Its antigen has not been determined. Per-base qualities were not stored, and no clone one base away is much larger.

Sequenced input: PBMCs. The source is a man aged 30 to 39 in good health and CMV-seropositive. The chain couples TRBV7-9 to TRBJ2-7, with TRBD2 identical over 7 junction bases. The CDR3 protein: CASSLAGGPYYEQYF. In nucleotide form, the sequence is TGTGCCAGCAGCTTAGCGGGAGGGCCGTACTACGAGCAGTACTTC.